This T cell receptor beta chain comes out of a study of CD8 T cells in ankylosing spondylitis. Study-level results: With a CD8+ phenotype, disease-linked clones were relatively rare in peripheral blood. Disease-associated clones were reportedly significantly overrepresented in matched ankylosing spondylitis synovial fluid.

MiXCR was run by TCRdb on the 5' RACE reads, yielding one entry per CDR3 protein. The sample holds about 340,000 distinct CDR3 sequences, about 14% seen once. The CDR3 is 15 amino acids. Between the trimmed V and J ends, which lost 3 bases and 0 bases, there was a span of 11 bases. CDR1 DFQATT and CDR2 SNEGSKA come from the germline V gene (reference sequence). In the case of this clonotype: Its antigen is undetermined.

The V call is TRBV20-1, the J call TRBJ2-2, with D hard to call. Sequencing was done on a sample of blood, either unsorted or a sorted T cell fraction (not recorded which). This TCR was recovered from a male donor with ankylosing spondylitis or in good health (not recorded which). The CDR3 DNA reads TGCAGTGCTAGGCCCAGACAAGCGAACACCGGGGAGCTGTTTTTT. Translation gives CSARPRQANTGELFF.